The 24 T cell receptor beta chains given below trace back to one sample, sequenced in a study of tissue T cells after allogeneic stem cell transplantation. Sample time point: mouse harvest day 7 after allogeneic transplant. Mouse grafts combined 10^7 T-cell-depleted bone marrow cells with 10^6 splenic CD5+ T cells. Measured with immunoSEQ multiplex PCR; TCRdb has only the in-frame clones, and not every one. The sample shows around 10,000 clones, around two fifths of them seen only once. Sequenced sample: skin. Receptor source: a female BALB/c mouse given C57BL/6 T cells with graft-versus-host disease after an allogeneic hematopoietic cell transplant.

As for this clone: Gene labels here are mouse ones. The read falls 1 residue short of the CDR3 end, and the missing part is taken from the germline J gene. V is TRBV26 and J is TRBJ2-5, with TRBD1 matching 8 bases. V was pared by 0 bases and J by 5 bases, with 1 base of the junction left unmatched. This CDR3 spans 14 amino acids. Germline loops: CDR1 KGHPV, CDR2 FQNQEV (reference sequence). The sequenced part of the CDR3 DNA is TGTGCCAGCAGTCTGTCACAGGGGGTAGACACCCAGTAC. This codes for CASSLSQGVDTQY. The entire CDR3 protein reads CASSLSQGVDTQYF.

Turning to this clone: Genes and germline are mouse. The CDR3 is cut off 1 residue early in the read; its end comes from the germline J gene. V is TRBV26 and J is TRBJ1-2, with TRBD1 as a possible D gene (6 bases). V lost 4 bases to trimming and J lost 0 bases, with 9 bases between them. Germline loops: CDR1 KGHPV, CDR2 FQNQEV (reference sequence). The CDR3 length is 14 residues. The DNA read from the CDR3 is TGTGCCAGCAGTCCCCGACAGGCAAACTCCGACTACACC. Its translation: CASSPRQANSDYT. The CDR3 as a whole reads CASSPRQANSDYTF.

As concerns this clone: Genes and germline are mouse. The read finishes 1 residue shy of the CDR3 end, and the germline J gene is used to complete it. The chain recombines TRBV3 with TRBJ2-5, with TRBD1 identical over 9 bases. J gave up 5 bases and V 5 bases, and 2 bases lay outside the gene matches. Germline V CDR1 and CDR2: SNHLY, FYNGKV (reference sequence). This CDR3 region has 13 residues. CDR3 bases read: TGTGCCAGCAGCCCGGACAGGGGAGACACCCAGTAC. Its translation: CASSPDRGDTQY. The full CDR3 protein is CASSPDRGDTQYF.

On this clone itself: Mouse gene names and germline throughout. The sequenced fragment ends 1 residue before the CDR3 boundary, so the rest is inferred from the germline J gene. V is TRBV3 and J is TRBJ2-5, with TRBD2 matching over 10 bases. The germline CDR1 and CDR2 sequences are SNHLY and FYNGKV (reference sequence). CDR3 length: 14 amino acids. The V gene end was trimmed by 4 bases and the J gene end by 6 bases; junction bases not matched to a gene: 4. The CDR3 loop is CASSSGGARDTQYF. The part of the CDR3 DNA that was read is TGTGCCAGCAGCTCTGGGGGGGCGCGGGACACCCAGTAC.

This clone occurred a few times. Mouse germline and gene names are used. The sequence runs out 1 residue before the end of the CDR3; the remainder is reconstructed from the germline J gene. V usage is TRBV16 and J usage is TRBJ1-1; possibly TRBD1 for D (5 bases). Germline-derived CDR1 and CDR2 are SGHSA and FRNQAP. The length of the CDR3 is 13 residues. Trimming shortened V by 5 bases and J by 0 bases, and 7 bases separated the two germline ends. The CDR3 spells CASSPTANTEVFF. The covered CDR3 bases are TGTGCAAGCAGCCCGACAGCAAACACAGAAGTCTTC.

Details on this clone: The germline and genes are mouse ones. The CDR3 end lies 1 residue beyond the end of the read and is filled in from the germline J gene. The chain couples TRBV14 to TRBJ1-1; D gene uncertain. V lost 0 bases and J lost 0, with 9 bases in between. The CDR3 is 15 amino acids. The germline V gene has CDR1 SGHDT and CDR2 FRDEAV. CDR3 amino acids: CASSFWQYANTEVFF. Incomplete CDR3 DNA: TGTGCCAGCAGTTTCTGGCAGTATGCAAACACAGAAGTCTTC.

Notes on this clone: The gene symbols are mouse symbols. The read comes to an end 1 residue before the CDR3 does, leaving the germline J gene to fill in the end. The chain has TRBV26 and TRBJ2-4, with D perhaps TRBD2 (6 bases). Germline V gives CDR1 KGHPV, CDR2 FQNQEV (reference sequence). This CDR3 comprises 15 residues. Between the trimmed V and J ends, which lost 3 bases and 2 bases, there was a span of 12 bases. The sequenced part of the CDR3 DNA is TGTGCCAGCAGTCTAGGCTGGGGCAATCAAAACACCTTGTAC. Amino acid sequence: CASSLGWGNQNTLY. The whole CDR3 protein reads CASSLGWGNQNTLYF.

Details on this clone: All gene names here are mouse names. The DNA read from the CDR3 is TGTGCCAGCTCTCTCGAGACTGGGGGGGCAGAAACGCTGTAT. Protein product: CASSLETGGAETLY. The complete CDR3 reads CASSLETGGAETLYF. The rearrangement links TRBV12-2 to TRBJ2-3; 10 positions agree with TRBD2. The read is 1 residue too short to cover the CDR3 end, so that end is filled in from the germline J gene. This CDR3 region has 15 residues. V shed 0 bases and J 3 bases; nucleotides not matched to a gene: 2. CDR1 is SGHLS and CDR2 is HYDKME in the germline V gene.

This clone is medium-sized in the sample. Any gene name here is a mouse gene name. The read ends 1 residue shy of where the CDR3 ends; the end is completed using the germline J gene. The chain links TRBV26 to TRBJ1-5; maybe TRBD1 (5 bases). The CDR3 loop spans 13 amino acids. Trimming cost V 4 bases and J 1 base, with 5 bases left between them. Germline V gives CDR1 KGHPV, CDR2 FQNQEV (reference sequence). The CDR3 is CASSRDNNQAPLF. The sequenced CDR3 bases are TGTGCCAGCAGTCGGGACAACAACCAGGCTCCGCTT. The full variable domain, in which reference TRBV26 and TRBJ1-5 provide the parts outside the CDR3, is NSKVIQTPRYLVKGQGQKAKMRCIPEKGHPVVFWYQQNKNNEFKFLINFQNQEVLQQIDMTEKRFSAECPSNSPCSLEIQSSEAGDSALYLCASSRDNNQAPLFGEGTRLSVL.

In its sample, this clone was seen a few times. Germline and genes: mouse. The sequenced fragment ends 1 residue before the CDR3 boundary, so the rest is inferred from the germline J gene. The chain links TRBV16 to TRBJ1-2; no clear D. Trimming cost V 4 bases and J 0 bases, with 6 bases left between them. The CDR3 covers 13 residues. Germline-derived CDR1 and CDR2 are SGHSA and FRNQAP. CDR3 DNA (partial): TGTGCAAGCAGCTCGGCAGCAAACTCCGACTACACC. It encodes CASSSAANSDYT. The full CDR3 protein is CASSSAANSDYTF.

Points on this clone: Gene names follow the mouse nomenclature. Read data end 1 residue before the CDR3 end; the end is taken from the germline J gene. V and J are TRBV23 and TRBJ2-3; the table's D call, TRBD1, was not checked against the DNA. Germline loops: CDR1 KGHTA, CDR2 FQNQQP. The CDR3 consists of 12 residues. The CDR3 reads CSSSRQGETLYF. CDR3 bases read: TGCTCCAGCAGCCGACAGGGAGAAACGCTGTAT.

Note on this clone: The gene names given are mouse names. The sequenced fragment ends 1 residue before the CDR3 boundary, so the rest is inferred from the germline J gene. The chain recombines TRBV4 with TRBJ2-5; 9 nucleotides align to TRBD2. Trimming at V came to 5 bases and at J to 10 bases, leaving 10 bases not matched to a gene. CDR1 is LGHDT, CDR2 YNNKQL, per germline (reference sequence). This CDR3 has 14 residues. The part of the CDR3 DNA that was read is TGTGCCAGCAGCCATGGGGGGGCGGGACCACCCCAGTAC. Its translation is CASSHGGAGPPQY. The full CDR3 sequence reads CASSHGGAGPPQYF.

This clone turned up a few times. The gene names given are mouse names. The read ends 1 residue early relative to the CDR3; the germline J gene fills the gap. This chain joins TRBV20 and TRBJ1-4, with D uncertain. The CDR3 extends over 15 amino acids. The ends were cut back, 1 base at V and 0 bases at J, with 9 bases in the middle. Germline V lookup: CDR1 GFQATS, CDR2 STVNSAI. This chain's CDR3 is CGARGSGISNERLFF. The CDR3 DNA, read in part, is TGTGGTGCTAGGGGATCGGGAATTTCCAACGAAAGATTATTT.

Turning to this clone: The genes and germline here are from mouse. The read comes to an end 1 residue before the CDR3 does, leaving the germline J gene to fill in the end. The genes are TRBV12-2 and TRBJ1-4; no clear D. Trimming shortened V by 1 base and J by 0 bases, and 5 bases separated the two germline ends. There are 14 residues in the CDR3. Germline values: CDR1 SGHLS, CDR2 HYDKME. The CDR3 region is CASSLDISNERLFF. CDR3 DNA (partial): TGTGCCAGCTCTCTAGACATTTCCAACGAAAGATTATTT.

A remark on this clone: Gene names and germline refer to mouse. Read coverage stops 1 residue before the CDR3 terminus; the germline J gene supplies the remainder. The rearrangement uses TRBV12-2 and TRBJ1-2, with 7 nucleotides matching TRBD1. Losses at the gene ends were 1 base for V and 3 bases for J; bases not matched to a gene: 4. Germline V gene sequence: CDR1 SGHLS, CDR2 HYDKME. This CDR3 contains 14 residues. This CDR3 reads CASSLSGGHSDYTF. The part of the CDR3 DNA that was read is TGTGCCAGCTCTCTTTCAGGGGGACACTCCGACTACACC. The complete variable domain, with remaining parts taken from reference TRBV12-2 and TRBJ1-2, reads NSGVVQSPRYIIKGKGERSILKCIPISGHLSVAWYQQTQGQELKFFIQHYDKMERDKGNLPSRFSVQQFDDYHSEMNMSALELEDSAVYFCASSLSGGHSDYTFGSGTRLLVI.

On this clone: Mouse gene names apply. The read falls 1 residue short of the CDR3 end, and the missing part is taken from the germline J gene. The chain couples TRBV16 to TRBJ2-4; 8 bases are shared with TRBD2. The germline gives CDR1 SGHSA, CDR2 FRNQAP. Losses at the gene ends were 3 bases for V and 3 bases for J; bases not matched to a gene: 2. CDR3 length: 14 residues. Incomplete CDR3 DNA: TGTGCAAGCAGCTTGGGGGGGCGCCAAAACACCTTGTAC. Translating gives CASSLGGRQNTLY. The whole CDR3 is CASSLGGRQNTLYF.

To note about this clone: The gene names here belong to mouse. The read finishes 1 residue shy of the CDR3 end, and the germline J gene is used to complete it. The chain has TRBV13-1 and TRBJ1-1; D is unresolved. Trimming stripped 2 bases from V and 6 bases from J, with 8 bases between. The CDR3 length is 12 residues. Germline V gene data show CDR1 as NSHNY and CDR2 as SYGAGN. The CDR3 loop reads CASSDRDPEVFF. The sequenced part of the CDR3 DNA is TGTGCCAGCAGTGACCGGGATCCAGAAGTCTTC.

Regarding this clone: Mouse gene names and germline throughout. The read falls 1 residue short of the CDR3 end, and the missing part is taken from the germline J gene. The chain joins TRBV29 to TRBJ2-7, with 10 positions matching TRBD2. The CDR3 is made up of 14 amino acids. V lost 7 bases, J lost 3 bases, and 6 bases stayed unmatched. In germline, CDR1 is MSHET, CDR2 SYDVDS. The CDR3 DNA, read in part, is TGTGCTAGCACCCACTGGGGGGGGCGCTATGAACAGTAC. It codes for CASTHWGGRYEQY. The full CDR3 reads CASTHWGGRYEQYF.

By sample share, this clone is medium-sized. The listed genes are named as in mouse. Sequencing ends 1 residue short of the CDR3 end; the germline J gene provides the rest. The V and J genes are TRBV16 and TRBJ1-2; 7 nucleotides match TRBD1. With V trimmed by 3 bases and J by 2 bases, 0 bases remained unmatched. The CDR3 has 13 residues. Per germline, CDR1 SGHSA and CDR2 FRNQAP. The covered CDR3 bases are TGTGCAAGCAGCTTGACAGGGAACTCCGACTACACC. As protein: CASSLTGNSDYT. The entire CDR3 sequence reads CASSLTGNSDYTF.

This clone was seen a few times. Mouse germline and gene names are used. The missing CDR3 end, 1 residue past where the read stops, is filled in from the germline J gene. This chain joins TRBV26 and TRBJ2-7; 9 bases line up with TRBD2. CDR3 length equals 13 residues. The germline V gene has CDR1 KGHPV and CDR2 FQNQEV (reference sequence). The junction had 3 bases not matched to a gene; V was cut back by 6 bases and J by 3 bases. CDR3 amino acids: CASSLGLGYEQYF. The covered CDR3 bases are TGTGCCAGCAGCCTGGGACTGGGCTATGAACAGTAC. Full variable domain (rest looked up from reference TRBV26 and TRBJ2-7): NSKVIQTPRYLVKGQGQKAKMRCIPEKGHPVVFWYQQNKNNEFKFLINFQNQEVLQQIDMTEKRFSAECPSNSPCSLEIQSSEAGDSALYLCASSLGLGYEQYFGPGTRLTVL.

As to this clone: Any gene name here is a mouse gene name. With the read ending 1 residue before the CDR3 end, the germline J gene is used to fill in that end. The chain employs TRBV3 and TRBJ2-7; tentative D call: TRBD1 (5 bases). The CDR3 spans 13 residues. Between the trimmed V and J ends, which lost 5 bases and 2 bases, there was a span of 10 bases. CDR1 is SNHLY, CDR2 FYNGKV, per germline (reference sequence). The CDR3 bases that were read are TGTGCCAGCAGCCTCGGACAAACCTATGAACAGTAC. Translation: CASSLGQTYEQY. The whole CDR3 sequence reads CASSLGQTYEQYF. Together with reference TRBV3 and TRBJ2-7, the CDR3 gives the full variable domain: GPKVLQIPSHQIIDMGQMVTLNCDPVSNHLYFYWYKQILGQQMEFLVNFYNGKVMEKSKLFKDQFSVERPDGSYFTLKIQPTALEDSAVYFCASSLGQTYEQYFGPGTRLTVL.

This clone appeared a few times. Gene names follow the mouse nomenclature. Read data end 1 residue before the CDR3 end; the end is taken from the germline J gene. V usage is TRBV16 and J usage is TRBJ2-7; no clear D gene. The CDR3 is made up of 12 amino acids. Germline V gene lookup returns CDR1 SGHSA and CDR2 FRNQAP. V was cut by 6 bases and J by 0 bases, with 6 bases left in between. CDR3 DNA (partial): TGTGCAAGCAGTTCTTTCTCCTATGAACAGTAC. Its protein is CASSSFSYEQY. The whole CDR3 reads CASSSFSYEQYF.

This clone occurred a few times. Genes and germline are mouse. The read falls 1 residue short of the CDR3 end, and the missing part is taken from the germline J gene. The rearrangement joins TRBV13-2 to TRBJ2-7; 9 positions match TRBD1. V lost 2 bases, J lost 6 bases, and 0 bases stayed unmatched. CDR1 and CDR2 from the germline V gene are NNHNN and SYGAGS (reference sequence). CDR3 length equals 12 residues. The CDR3 sequence is CASGETGGEQYF. CDR3 DNA (partial): TGTGCCAGCGGTGAGACAGGGGGTGAACAGTAC.

Only a few counts were recorded for this clone. Gene names are mouse gene names. The CDR3 end lies 1 residue beyond the end of the read and is filled in from the germline J gene. The chain combines TRBV13-2 with TRBJ2-1, with D unclear. This CDR3 has 13 residues. V was trimmed by 0 bases and J by 3 bases, leaving 4 bases between them. Per germline, CDR1 NNHNN and CDR2 SYGAGS (reference sequence). CDR3 DNA (partial): TGTGCCAGCGGTGATGACATCTATGCTGAGCAGTTC. Translation: CASGDDIYAEQF. The complete CDR3 sequence is CASGDDIYAEQFF.